This T cell receptor beta chain was identified in a study of blood T cells in healthy people across ages. Turning to the study itself: The capture of about one barcoded beta molecule per two T cells was achieved by template switching. Study outcomes and limitations: TCR beta diversity tracked closely with naive T cell percentage.

The use of a sample-barcoded 5' primer and a J-beta primer mix characterized a second PCR of about 7 to 12 cycles. Each cDNA molecule was tagged by a template-switch adaptor that had 12 random nucleotides. MiXCR was run by TCRdb on the 5' RACE reads, yielding one entry per CDR3 protein. Of over a million distinct CDR3 sequences in the sample, 35% to 45% are singletons; the top ten hold approximately 4.1%. About this clonotype: Its matching antigen is unknown.

This receptor was obtained from a woman aged 18-35 years in good health. The sample taken for sequencing was blood.

DNA for the CDR3: TGCAGTGCTATCACTAGCGGGAGGGCCCACGAGCAGTACTTC. This encodes CSAITSGRAHEQYF. The chain uses TRBV20-1 and TRBJ2-7, with 13 bases lining up with TRBD2. The CDR3 runs 14 residues. Unmatched junction bases numbered 5, after V lost 4 bases and J lost 5 bases. Looked up from germline, CDR1 is DFQATT and CDR2 is SNEGSKA (reference sequence).